A selection of T cell receptor beta chains follows, all from one sample in a study of blood T cells in healthy people across ages. TCRdb passed the 5' RACE reads through MiXCR, listing each CDR3 protein once. Among about 800,000 distinct CDR3 sequences, 58% were seen once, and the ten largest hold 20% to 25%. The sample taken for sequencing was blood. The receptors shown here come from a man aged 30 to 45 in good health. CDR3s include the opening cysteine and the closing phenylalanine or tryptophan. A D gene is named only where the DNA matches it firmly. Rows give clone size only sometimes, using once, few, many, or a class for an expanded clone.

v_gene,j_gene,abundance,d_gene,CDR3aa,CDR3nt
TRBV9,TRBJ2-7,.,.,CASSVYGGPYEQYF,TGTGCCAGCAGCGTATATGGGGGTCCCTACGAGCAGTACTTC
TRBV2,TRBJ2-1,few,.,CASSEARSRGEQFF,TGTGCCAGCAGTGAAGCGAGGTCACGGGGGGAGCAGTTCTTC
TRBV30,TRBJ1-1,few,.,CAWSALMRGEAFF,TGTGCCTGGAGTGCATTGATGCGGGGTGAAGCTTTCTTT
TRBV5-1,TRBJ2-7,.,TRBD2,CASSPVAGPSYEQYF,TGCGCCAGCAGCCCGGTAGCGGGGCCATCCTACGAGCAGTACTTC
TRBV29-1,TRBJ1-2,few,.,CSSHQGPNYGYTF,TGCAGCTCCCACCAGGGACCCAACTATGGCTACACCTTC
TRBV12-3/TRBV12-4,TRBJ2-3,.,.,CANSFRGAGDAEYF,TGTGCCAACAGTTTCAGGGGGGCCGGAGATGCGGAGTATTTT
TRBV18,TRBJ2-4,many,TRBD1,CASSQDRVGAKNIQYF,TGTGCCAGCTCGCAGGACAGGGTGGGAGCCAAAAACATTCAGTACTTC
TRBV4-2,TRBJ1-4,.,.,CASSQSRGEESTNEKLFF,TGTGCCAGCAGCCAAAGTCGGGGGGAGGAGTCAACTAATGAAAAACTGTTTTTT
TRBV20-1,TRBJ2-7,.,.,CSALEDSVSYEQYF,TGCAGTGCTCTAGAGGACAGCGTCTCCTACGAGCAGTACTTC
TRBV20-1,TRBJ2-7,.,.,CSAEVGLPLYEQYF,TGCAGTGCCGAAGTGGGCCTACCACTCTACGAGCAGTACTTC
TRBV6-1,TRBJ2-6,.,.,CASSQQGQVGANVLTF,TGTGCCAGCAGTCAACAGGGTCAGGTTGGGGCCAACGTCCTGACTTTC
TRBV12-3/TRBV12-4,TRBJ2-2,once,.,CASSLGRRANTGELFF,TGTGCCAGCAGTTTAGGCAGGCGAGCGAACACCGGGGAGCTGTTTTTT
TRBV20-1,TRBJ2-1,.,.,CSARSVDVSGNEQFF,TGCAGTGCTAGAAGTGTGGATGTAAGTGGCAATGAGCAGTTCTTC
TRBV9,TRBJ1-2,.,.,CASSAGTSSRGYTF,TGTGCCAGCAGCGCGGGGACATCCAGTCGGGGCTACACCTTC
TRBV20-1,TRBJ2-3,.,TRBD2,CSVAGGPSTDTQYF,TGCAGTGTAGCGGGGGGGCCTAGCACAGATACGCAGTATTTT
TRBV29-1,TRBJ2-5,.,TRBD2,CSVIAGGPIETQYF,TGCAGCGTTATAGCGGGGGGCCCGATAGAGACCCAGTACTTC
TRBV12-3/TRBV12-4,TRBJ2-7,.,.,CASSLGPGARYEQYF,TGTGCCAGCAGTTTAGGGCCGGGGGCGCGGTACGAGCAGTACTTC
TRBV27,TRBJ2-7,.,.,CASSWGGNPLEQYF,TGTGCCAGCAGTTGGGGCGGGAACCCTCTCGAGCAGTACTTC
TRBV25-1,TRBJ2-1,.,TRBD1,CASSFQSRDRYNEQFF,TGTGCCAGCAGTTTCCAATCGAGGGACAGATACAATGAGCAGTTCTTC
TRBV6-2/TRBV6-3,TRBJ2-5,.,.,CASKPLSRSPGVQETQYF,TGTGCCAGCAAGCCTCTAAGTCGGTCCCCGGGGGTACAAGAGACCCAGTACTTC
TRBV5-1,TRBJ2-1,.,.,CASSLGSGSFNERFF,TGCGCCAGCAGCTTGGGATCTGGTTCGTTCAATGAGCGGTTCTTC
TRBV2,TRBJ2-5,.,TRBD2,CASSGGPAGGLWYF,TGTGCCAGCAGTGGGGGGCCAGCGGGGGGTCTCTGGTACTTC
TRBV18,TRBJ2-3,once,.,CASSPPVDTQYF,TGTGCCAGCTCACCACCGGTTGATACGCAGTATTTT
TRBV7-9,TRBJ1-1,once,.,CASSLQRVGWSVNTEAFF,TGTGCCAGCAGCTTACAAAGGGTAGGGTGGTCCGTGAACACTGAAGCTTTCTTT
TRBV4-2,TRBJ2-7,.,.,CASSQAGISYEQYF,TGTGCCAGCAGCCAGGCGGGGATTTCCTACGAGCAGTACTTC
TRBV7-9,TRBJ1-2,.,.,CASRPPKGVVYGYTF,TGTGCCAGCAGACCACCAAAGGGGGTTGTCTATGGCTACACCTTC
TRBV11-2,TRBJ2-5,.,TRBD2,CASSPALAGKETQYF,TGTGCCAGCAGCCCAGCGCTAGCGGGAAAAGAGACCCAGTACTTC
TRBV18,TRBJ2-5,few,.,CASSPYEETQYF,TGTGCCAGCTCACCTTATGAGGAGACCCAGTACTTC
TRBV28,TRBJ2-7,few,.,CASSFSQTEQYF,TGTGCCAGCAGTTTCTCTCAGACCGAGCAGTACTTC
TRBV7-3,TRBJ2-5,.,TRBD2,CASSYTHTAGGETQYF,TGTGCCAGCAGCTACACGCACACAGCGGGAGGGGAGACCCAGTACTTC
TRBV18,TRBJ2-7,.,.,CASSPRISGVSYEQYF,TGTGCCAGCTCACCACGGATTAGCGGAGTCTCCTACGAGCAGTACTTC
TRBV3-1,TRBJ2-3,.,.,CASSPPSDIGADTQYF,TGTGCCAGCAGCCCTCCTAGCGATATAGGAGCAGATACGCAGTATTTT
TRBV20-1,TRBJ2-7,few,.,CSAASAVSSYEQYF,TGCAGTGCCGCATCAGCCGTCAGCTCCTACGAGCAGTACTTC
TRBV7-2,TRBJ2-3,many,.,CASSFRGTDTQYF,TGTGCCAGCAGTTTTCGAGGCACAGATACGCAGTATTTT
TRBV27,TRBJ1-5,.,.,CASSRFVEGNQPQHF,TGTGCCAGCAGCAGGTTCGTAGAGGGCAATCAGCCCCAGCATTTT
TRBV6-5,TRBJ2-1,.,TRBD2,CASSRLAGGGNEQFF,TGTGCCAGCAGCAGACTAGCGGGAGGGGGGAATGAGCAGTTCTTC
TRBV7-9,TRBJ2-5,.,.,CASSQIPVRQDQETQYF,TGTGCCAGCAGCCAAATTCCTGTTAGACAGGACCAAGAGACCCAGTACTTC
TRBV7-2,TRBJ2-3,.,.,CASSLLGVDNADTQYF,TGTGCCAGCAGCTTATTAGGGGTGGATAATGCAGATACGCAGTATTTT
TRBV3-1,TRBJ1-1,.,.,CASSQDRGARGAFF,TGTGCCAGCAGCCAAGATCGGGGGGCCCGGGGAGCTTTCTTT
TRBV4-2,TRBJ2-1,.,.,CASSQDANYEQFF,TGTGCCAGCAGCCAAGATGCGAATTATGAGCAGTTCTTC
TRBV6-1,TRBJ1-5,.,.,CASSEGARHQPQHF,TGTGCCAGCAGTGAAGGGGCCCGCCATCAGCCCCAGCATTTT
TRBV6-1,TRBJ2-7,many,TRBD2,CASSASGDSSYEQYF,TGTGCCAGCAGCGCTAGCGGAGATAGCTCCTACGAGCAGTACTTC
TRBV7-2,TRBJ1-5,.,.,CASSPRPLGGQPQHF,TGTGCCAGCAGTCCAAGACCCCTTGGGGGTCAGCCCCAGCATTTT
TRBV6-1,TRBJ1-2,.,.,CASGESPLYGYTF,TGTGCCTCCGGGGAGAGCCCTCTCTATGGCTACACCTTC
TRBV5-1,TRBJ2-7,few,TRBD1,CASSFTGTGSYEQYF,TGCGCCAGCAGCTTCACCGGGACAGGGTCCTACGAGCAGTACTTC
TRBV5-1,TRBJ2-1,.,TRBD1,CASSDGTDSYNEQFF,TGCGCCAGCAGCGATGGGACAGATTCCTACAATGAGCAGTTCTTC
TRBV7-6,TRBJ1-3,.,.,CASSPRPGTFSGNTIYF,TGTGCCAGCAGCCCTCGTCCCGGGACATTCTCTGGAAACACCATATATTTT
TRBV12-3/TRBV12-4,TRBJ2-5,.,.,CASSFSRWQETQYF,TGTGCCAGCAGTTTTTCTAGATGGCAAGAGACCCAGTACTTC